This T cell receptor beta chain was captured in a study of cytomegalovirus exposure and HLA in healthy donors. About the research overall: Within an early data release were tens of millions of unique TCRs drawn from HLA-typed donors.

This PCR relied on a set of 60 Vbeta primers and 13 Jbeta primers. Sequenced by immunoSEQ multiplex PCR; TCRdb stores in-frame clones only, minus some. Of roughly 190,000 clones listed, about 85% are singletons. The CDR3 has 15 residues. Trimming removed 7 bases from V and 1 base from J, with 15 bases in between. Donors sampled were nominally healthy, though unrecorded immune exposures were likely. The clonotype comes from a man over 45 in good health and CMV-seronegative. The sequencing input was PBMCs. The J gene is TRBJ2-3, the V gene TRBV23-1, with D maybe TRBD2 (6 bases). TRBV23-1 is flagged as an ORF with uncertain function. The CDR3 DNA sequence: TGCGCCAGCACTCTGGTGGGGGGATGCACAGATACGCAGTATTTT. Amino acids: CASTLVGGCTDTQYF.